This T cell receptor beta chain was sequenced in a study of blood T cells in healthy people across ages. For the second PCR, which ran for 7 to 11 cycles, a sample-barcoded 5' primer and a J-beta primer mix were used. TCRdb passed the 5' RACE reads through MiXCR, listing each CDR3 protein once. The sample records 750,000 to 950,000 distinct CDR3 sequences, under 30% being singletons. This clonotype was detected only a few times. Germline lookup yields CDR1 SGHRS and CDR2 YFSETQ. V was clipped by 2 bases and J by 6 bases, with 8 bases between them. The CDR3 spans 12 residues. These data also featured in a second study, about T cells of mothers and their children.

The sample comprised blood. This rearrangement joins TRBV5-1 to TRBJ1-2; D gene ambiguous. This clonotype was obtained from a boy aged 5-17 years in good health. CDR3 nucleotides: TGCGCCAGCAGCTTATCGGCAGATGGCTACACCTTC. Translated, it gives CASSLSADGYTF. The variable domain in full, with the rest retrieved from reference TRBV5-1 and TRBJ1-2, is KAGVTQTPRYLIKTRGQQVTLSCSPISGHRSVSWYQQTPGQGLQFLFEYFSETQRNKGNFPGRFSGRQFSNSRSEMNVSTLELGDSALYLCASSLSADGYTFGSGTRLTVV.